The clone carrying this T cell receptor (beta chain) was seen a single time. Its target is unknown. The CDR3 totals 17 residues. Looked up from germline, CDR1 is SGHDT and CDR2 is YYEEEE. V gave up 0 bases and J gave up 4 bases, with 19 bases separating them. The sample comes from a study of memory CD4+ T cells and cytomegalovirus serostatus. Study-wide background: This sample comes from healthy Belgian adults, under 10 CMV seropositive, roughly 22 seronegative.

The sort gate was single viable CD3+CD4+CD8-CD45RO+ cells for memory CD4+ T cells. Repertoires were generated with immunoSEQ multiplex PCR, while TCRdb's copy carries only in-frame clones and drops some. The sample includes 50,000 to 75,000 clones, 75% to 85% of them seen just once. Study-level findings and limits: About 40% of the roughly 160 known CMV-associated TCRbeta sequences appeared in CD4+ memory. Suggested: most of the CMV-linked TCR signature lies in CD4+ memory cells. Median bootstrapped AUC for CMV status was just under 0.97 originally, approximately 0.93 US-trained.

The origin of this receptor is an adult in good health and CMV-seronegative. Sequencing input: memory CD4+ T cells from blood. This rearrangement joins TRBV5-6 to TRBJ1-2; D uncertain. CDR3 nucleotide sequence: TGTGCCAGCAGCTTGGGAGGTAGCTTGGTCAGCACCTATGGCTACACCTTC. Amino acids: CASSLGGSLVSTYGYTF. Full variable domain (outside the CDR3, taken from reference TRBV5-6 and TRBJ1-2): DAGVTQSPTHLIKTRGQQVTLRCSPKSGHDTVSWYQQALGQGPQFIFQYYEEEERQRGNFPDRFSGHQFPNYSSELNVNALLLGDSALYLCASSLGGSLVSTYGYTFGSGTRLTVV.